This TCR beta chain originates from a study of human T cells and chemical hapten exposure. As for the study in general: Diphenylcyclopropenone, dosed weekly to the scalp, was given to patients throughout the roughly 25-week study. Per-sample variation in TCR yield stemmed mainly from small pooled library volume differences.

Germline CDR1 and CDR2: SQVTM and ANQGSEA. The CDR3 spans 14 residues. V was trimmed by 0 bases and J by 4 bases, leaving 12 bases between them. Noted time point: patch test 3, about 24 weeks after DPC sensitization. The treatment here: therapeutic diphenylcyclopropenone sensitization with weekly scalp DPC. TCRdb re-called the RACE reads with MiXCR, one entry per CDR3 protein. This sample has 110,000 or so distinct CDR3 sequences, with roughly a third found just once. The V call is TRBV29-1, the J call TRBJ1-1, with D maybe TRBD1 (5 bases). Sequencing used whole blood, obtained in connection with sensitization to the hapten diphenylcyclopropenone (DPC). This sequence was found in a man in his forties with alopecia areata. Some clones in this sample may be carry-over from other donors' samples. The CDR3 DNA reads as TGCAGCGTTGAAGATCGATGGGGACTCACTGAAGCTTTCTTT. Translating gives CSVEDRWGLTEAFF.